In its sample, the clone carrying this T cell receptor beta chain was seen many times. The V end was cut by 6 bases, the J end by 0 bases, with 18 bases between. CDR1 is SQVTM, CDR2 ANQGSEA, per germline. This CDR3 is 15 amino acids long. TCRdb fed the 5' RACE reads into MiXCR, producing one record per CDR3 protein. The sample records about 40,000 distinct CDR3 sequences, over 25% being singletons. The J gene is TRBJ2-7, the V gene TRBV29-1, with D maybe TRBD1 (5 bases). Sequenced material: tumor-infiltrating memory CD4+ T cells sorted from the breast tumor. The sample's subset: memory CD4+ T cells, CD4+CD45RO+CD25-. The source of this sequence is a female donor with breast cancer. In DNA form, the CDR3 reads TGCAGCGTCCAAACGACCCGACAGAGCTCCTACGAGCAGTACTTC. Its protein is CSVQTTRQSSYEQYF.